Below are 30 T cell receptor beta chains sequenced from a single sample in a study of T cells in women clearing cervical HPV infection. Assay used: immunoSEQ multiplex PCR; TCRdb lists only in-frame clones, some missing. Here the sample table reports around 30,000 clones. Sequences were obtained from blood buffy coat. The receptor set was obtained from a woman aged 18 to 75 with a cervical HPV16 infection that either progressed to CIN3+ or cleared (not recorded which).

Worth noting for this clone: Coverage ceases 3 residues before the CDR3 finishes, and the germline J gene fills in the end. This chain connects TRBV30 to TRBJ2-1; D gene ambiguous. Germline assignment: CDR1 GTSNPN and CDR2 SVGIG (reference sequence). The V end lost 8 bases, the J end lost 3 bases, and 11 bases lay between the germline ends. The CDR3 consists of 12 residues. The covered CDR3 bases are TGTGCCGCAACTAAGCGCTACAATGAG. Protein: CAATKRYNE. The entire CDR3 protein is CAATKRYNEQFF. Looking up the rest from reference TRBV30 and TRBJ2-1 gives the full variable domain: SQTIHQWPATLVQPVGSPLSLECTVEGTSNPNLYWYRQAAGRGLQLLFYSVGIGQISSEVPQNLSASRPQDRQFILSSKKLLLSDSGFYLCAATKRYNEQFFGPGTRLTVL.

About this clone itself: The read is 3 residues too short to cover the CDR3 end, so that end is filled in from the germline J gene. The chain links TRBV20-1 to TRBJ1-1, with 9 bases that match TRBD1. In germline, CDR1 is DFQATT, CDR2 SNEGSKA (reference sequence). The V segment lost 0 bases and the J segment 1 base; nucleotides outside the gene matches: 15. The CDR3 loop spans 19 amino acids. The CDR3 protein is CSARDLRRGQGRSNTEAFF. The sequenced CDR3 bases are TGCAGTGCTAGAGATCTCCGGAGGGGACAGGGTCGTTCGAACACTGAA.

On this clone: From the germline J gene comes the end of the CDR3, since the read stops 3 residues before it. The chain recombines TRBV7-9 with TRBJ1-2, with 8 bases matching TRBD1. CDR3 length equals 15 residues. Unmatched junction bases numbered 10, after V lost 8 bases and J lost 2 bases. Germline lookup yields CDR1 SEHNR and CDR2 FQNEAQ (reference sequence). The part of the CDR3 DNA that was read is TGTGCCAGCTGGTCCCAGGGGGCGCAGAACTATGGC. It specifies CASWSQGAQNYG. The entire CDR3 protein reads CASWSQGAQNYGYTF.

A note on this clone: The sequenced fragment ends 3 residues before the CDR3 boundary, so the rest is inferred from the germline J gene. The chain has TRBV18 and TRBJ1-5; no definite D call. The germline V gene has CDR1 KGHSH and CDR2 LQKENI. The ends were cut back, 7 bases at V and 7 bases at J, with 2 bases in the middle. The CDR3 consists of 9 residues. This CDR3 is CASLQPQHF. CDR3 DNA (partial): TGTGCCAGCTTACAGCCC.

In the case of this clone: The CDR3 end falls 3 residues outside the read, so it is completed with the germline J gene. The gene calls are TRBV7-6 and TRBJ1-2; maybe TRBD1 (6 bases). This CDR3 is 17 amino acids long. Germline CDR1 reads SGHVS; CDR2 reads FNYEAQ. The CDR3 bases that were read are TGTGCCAGCAGCGCCCACAGGGTGAGGGCCCGCGAGGATACC. Its translation: CASSAHRVRAREDT. The full CDR3 protein reads CASSAHRVRAREDTYTF.

A word on this clone: The read is 3 residues too short to cover the CDR3 end, so that end is filled in from the germline J gene. The V and J genes are TRBV28 and TRBJ2-7; D possibly corresponds to TRBD2 (6 bases). There are 13 residues in the CDR3. The germline CDR1 and CDR2 sequences are MDHEN and SYDVKM. V lost 4 bases to trimming and J lost 6 bases, with 13 bases between them. The sequenced CDR3 bases are TGTGCCAGCAGTTATGGCAGGAGGGGCGAG. It specifies CASSYGRRGE. The entire CDR3 is CASSYGRRGEQYF.

To note about this clone: The CDR3 is cut off 3 residues early in the read; its end comes from the germline J gene. This chain uses TRBV19 with TRBJ2-1; the D gene is possibly TRBD2 (5 bases). Germline values: CDR1 LNHDA, CDR2 SQIVND (reference sequence). V was shortened by 5 bases and J by 1 base, with 12 bases between the two germline ends. The CDR3 is 15 residues long. CDR3 in amino acids: CASSGRAKSYNEQFF. Partial CDR3 DNA: TGTGCCAGTAGTGGGCGGGCCAAGTCCTACAATGAG. The variable domain in full, with the rest retrieved from reference TRBV19 and TRBJ2-1, is DGGITQSPKYLFRKEGQNVTLSCEQNLNHDAMYWYRQDPGQGLRLIYYSQIVNDFQKGDIAEGYSVSREKKESFPLTVTSAQKNPTAFYLCASSGRAKSYNEQFFGPGTRLTVL.

To note about this clone: The sequence runs out 3 residues before the end of the CDR3; the remainder is reconstructed from the germline J gene. The chain combines TRBV10-3 with TRBJ2-7, with 7 bases identical to TRBD1. The CDR3 consists of 13 residues. The germline V gene has CDR1 ENHRY and CDR2 SYGVKD. With 7 bases clipped from V and 2 bases from J, the junction kept 5 bases outside the gene matches. The sequenced part of the CDR3 DNA is TGTGCCATCACTGACAGGGTCACCTACGAG. Its translation: CAITDRVTYE. The complete CDR3 protein is CAITDRVTYEQYF.

Incomplete CDR3 DNA: TGTGCCAGCTCACCAGCTCCGAGCTCCGGGACAGGGGGCACTAATGAAAAG. Its protein is CASSPAPSSGTGGTNEK. In full, the CDR3 reads CASSPAPSSGTGGTNEKLFF. The rearrangement links TRBV18 to TRBJ2-2; 12 bases line up with TRBD1. The read stops 3 residues short of the end of the CDR3; the missing end is completed from the germline J gene. The CDR3 contains 20 residues. CDR1 and CDR2 (germline): KGHSH, LQKENI.

With respect to this clone: The CDR3 end is not reached by the read, which stops 3 residues before it; the germline J gene fills it in. The V and J genes are TRBV29-1 and TRBJ1-2, with 7 bases fitting TRBD1. CDR3 length equals 13 residues. Germline trimming cut 6 bases from V and 4 bases from J; bases unmatched to any gene: 8. From germline, CDR1 is SQVTM and CDR2 ANQGSEA. The CDR3 DNA, read in part, is TGCAGCGTCTCCGTGACAGGGATCTATGGC. Its protein product is CSVSVTGIYG. The CDR3 in its entirety is CSVSVTGIYGYTF.

With respect to this clone: Read coverage stops 3 residues before the CDR3 terminus; the germline J gene supplies the remainder. V usage is TRBV29-1 and J usage is TRBJ2-7; 8 bases fit TRBD1. Germline CDR1 SQVTM, CDR2 ANQGSEA. The CDR3 is 13 residues long. The V segment lost 4 bases and the J segment 3 bases; nucleotides outside the gene matches: 5. This CDR3 reads CSVAGQGRYEQYF. CDR3 bases read: TGCAGCGTTGCTGGACAGGGACGCTACGAG.

Regarding this clone: The sequence runs out 3 residues before the end of the CDR3; the remainder is reconstructed from the germline J gene. The chain recombines TRBV2 with TRBJ2-4; 9 bases are a match to TRBD1. The length of the CDR3 is 15 residues. Germline lookup yields CDR1 SNHLY and CDR2 FYNNEI. CDR3 bases read: TGTGCCAGCAGTGTACAGGGGGCGCTCCGGGAGACT. Its translation: CASSVQGALRET. The complete CDR3 protein is CASSVQGALRETQYF. Variable domain in full (rest from reference TRBV2 and TRBJ2-4): EPEVTQTPSHQVTQMGQEVILRCVPISNHLYFYWYRQILGQKVEFLVSFYNNEISEKSEIFDDQFSVERPDGSNFTLKIRSTKLEDSAMYFCASSVQGALRETQYFGAGTRLSVL.

As regards this clone: The read halts 3 residues ahead of the CDR3 end, with the missing end drawn from the germline J gene. V and J are TRBV7-3 and TRBJ2-5, with TRBD2 identical over 14 bases. Germline CDR1 is SGHTA and CDR2 is FQGTGA. The junction had 7 bases not matched to a gene; V was cut back by 5 bases and J by 5 bases. The CDR3 extends over 16 amino acids. CDR3 bases read: TGTGCCAGCAGCCGAGGGACTAGCGGGAGATTGGAGACC. Protein: CASSRGTSGRLET. In full, the CDR3 reads CASSRGTSGRLETQYF.

As for this clone: The CDR3 end is not reached by the read, which stops 3 residues before it; the germline J gene fills it in. The chain couples TRBV20-1 to TRBJ2-2, with 10 positions matching TRBD2. After removal of 4 bases from V and 3 bases from J, the junction contained 5 bases not matched to a gene. Germline CDR1 and CDR2: DFQATT and SNEGSKA (reference sequence). The CDR3 length is 15 residues. The sequenced part of the CDR3 DNA is TGCAGTGCTACGGGACTAGCGCTTCACACCGGGGAG. This translates into CSATGLALHTGE. The whole CDR3 region reads CSATGLALHTGELFF.

As to this clone: The read halts 3 residues ahead of the CDR3 end, with the missing end drawn from the germline J gene. The V and J genes are TRBV11-2 and TRBJ1-6, with D uncertain. The V end was cut by 3 bases, the J end by 5 bases, with 11 bases between. Per the germline V gene, CDR1 is SGHAT and CDR2 is FQNNGV. This CDR3 has 15 residues. CDR3 DNA, as far as it was read: TGTGCCAGCAGCTTGGAGGGTGGTGATAATTCACCC. Translation gives CASSLEGGDNSP. The full CDR3 is CASSLEGGDNSPLHF.

Details on this clone: The read terminates 3 residues ahead of where the CDR3 ends, so the germline J gene completes it. The V call is TRBV2, the J call TRBJ2-1; TRBD1 might be the D (6 bases). Germline loops: CDR1 SNHLY, CDR2 FYNNEI. V shed 4 bases and J shed 6 bases, with 13 bases lying between them. CDR3 size: 14 residues. CDR3 DNA, as far as it was read: TGTGCCAGCAGTGGCCCCTACAGGGTCAATGAG. Protein: CASSGPYRVNE. The whole CDR3 protein reads CASSGPYRVNEQFF.

Concerning this clone: The read finishes 3 residues shy of the CDR3 end, and the germline J gene is used to complete it. The chain has TRBV7-8 and TRBJ1-6; no definite D call. Per germline, CDR1 SGHVS and CDR2 FQNEAQ. V lost 5 bases, J lost 5 bases, and 13 bases lay in between. The CDR3 is made up of 15 amino acids. CDR3 bases read: TGTGCCAGCAGCCCACTACCTCGGGATAATTCACCC. Translating gives CASSPLPRDNSP. The entire CDR3 reads CASSPLPRDNSPLHF.

Note on this clone: The read falls 3 residues short of the CDR3 end, and the missing part is taken from the germline J gene. The J gene is TRBJ1-4, the V gene TRBV6-2 or TRBV6-3; D possibly corresponds to TRBD1 (5 bases). The ends were cut back, 6 bases at V and 7 bases at J, with 15 bases in the middle. The CDR3 loop spans 14 amino acids. Germline CDR1 MNHEY, CDR2 SVGEGT. The CDR3 loop reads CASSSSAGGEKLFF. The CDR3 bases that were read are TGTGCCAGCAGCTCGTCAGCGGGGGGTGAAAAA.

As to this clone: The CDR3 is cut off 3 residues early in the read; its end comes from the germline J gene. The rearrangement joins TRBV19 to TRBJ2-3; TRBD2 matches 10 bases. This CDR3 is 18 amino acids long. V lost 4 bases, J lost 0 bases, and 10 bases stayed unmatched. Germline CDR1 LNHDA, CDR2 SQIVND (reference sequence). CDR3 residues: CASSTETSGRYSTDTQYF. CDR3 DNA, as far as it was read: TGTGCCAGTAGTACCGAGACTAGCGGGCGGTATAGCACAGATACG.

A remark on this clone: The read is 3 residues too short to cover the CDR3 end, so that end is filled in from the germline J gene. This sample also contains other DNA sequences that code for the same CDR3. The chain links TRBV13 to TRBJ1-3, with a weak D call TRBD1 (5 bases). Germline V gives CDR1 PRHDT, CDR2 FYEKMQ (reference sequence). The V gene lost 1 base and the J gene lost 3 bases, with 13 bases spanning the gap. The CDR3 spans 16 residues. The CDR3 bases that were read are TGTGCCAGCAGCTTAGTGAGCAGGGCCGGTGGAAACACC. Translated: CASSLVSRAGGNT. In full, the CDR3 reads CASSLVSRAGGNTIYF.

This chain's CDR3 is CASSLEGQGEETQYF. Incomplete CDR3 DNA: TGTGCCAGCAGCTTAGAAGGCCAGGGGGAAGAGACC. V gene TRBV11-1 combines with J gene TRBJ2-5, with 7 bases lining up with TRBD1. The CDR3 end falls 3 residues outside the read, so it is completed with the germline J gene. The CDR3 spans 15 residues. V lost 1 base, J lost 3 bases, and 5 bases stayed unmatched. Germline CDR1 reads SGHAT; CDR2 reads FQDESV (reference sequence).

Worth noting for this clone: The CDR3 end falls 3 residues outside the read, so it is completed with the germline J gene. V usage is TRBV7-6 and J usage is TRBJ2-3, with D hard to call. V was trimmed by 4 bases and J by 8 bases, leaving 13 bases between them. There are 13 residues in the CDR3. Germline assignment: CDR1 SGHVS and CDR2 FNYEAQ. The part of the CDR3 DNA that was read is TGTGCCAGCAGCTCCCAAGAGTCGGGTACG. Its translation: CASSSQESGT. The CDR3, in full, reads CASSSQESGTQYF.

A note on this clone: Sequencing ends 3 residues short of the CDR3 end; the germline J gene provides the rest. The chain recombines TRBV7-3 with TRBJ2-1; 9 positions agree with TRBD2. J gave up 2 bases and V 5 bases, and 1 base lay outside the gene matches. Germline V lookup: CDR1 SGHTA, CDR2 FQGTGA. The CDR3 sequence is 14 residues long. Partial CDR3 DNA: TGTGCCAGCAGCGCTAGCGGGACCTACAATGAG. This encodes CASSASGTYNE. The entire CDR3 reads CASSASGTYNEQFF.

A remark on this clone: Read coverage stops 3 residues before the CDR3 terminus; the germline J gene supplies the remainder. The chain couples TRBV18 to TRBJ2-7, with 9 bases fitting TRBD1. From germline, CDR1 is KGHSH and CDR2 LQKENI. The V and J ends lost 5 bases and 4 bases, in that order; junction bases with no gene match: 6. CDR3 length: 14 residues. CDR3 sequence: CASSVRDRAYEQYF. Partial CDR3 DNA: TGTGCCAGCTCAGTCCGGGACAGGGCGTACGAG.

With respect to this clone: The read terminates 3 residues ahead of where the CDR3 ends, so the germline J gene completes it. The same CDR3 is also encoded by other DNA sequences in this sample. This rearrangement joins TRBV19 to TRBJ2-4, with D perhaps TRBD1 or TRBD2 (6 bases each). The germline gives CDR1 LNHDA, CDR2 SQIVND (reference sequence). This CDR3 has 13 residues. The CDR3 region is CASIMLGGGPQYF. CDR3 bases read: TGTGCCAGTATTATGCTAGGGGGAGGCCCT.

A word on this clone: Read data end 3 residues before the CDR3 end; the end is taken from the germline J gene. The rearrangement links TRBV19 to TRBJ2-1, with 9 bases that match TRBD1. Unmatched junction bases numbered 11, after V lost 5 bases and J lost 3 bases. This CDR3 is built from 17 residues. CDR1 is LNHDA, CDR2 SQIVND, per germline (reference sequence). The DNA read from the CDR3 is TGTGCCAGTAGTTGGAAGTTGGCGGGACAGGGCTACAATGAG. Translated: CASSWKLAGQGYNE. The whole CDR3 protein is CASSWKLAGQGYNEQFF.

Turning to this clone: The sequenced fragment ends 3 residues before the CDR3 boundary, so the rest is inferred from the germline J gene. V usage is TRBV7-2 and J usage is TRBJ1-2; 7 bases fit TRBD1. The CDR3 has 14 amino acids. In germline, CDR1 is SGHTA, CDR2 FQGNSA. The CDR3 bases that were read are TGTGCCAGCAGCTTAGCGAACAGGGGTAACATC. This codes for CASSLANRGNI. In full, the CDR3 reads CASSLANRGNIYTF.

Regarding this clone: The read ends 3 residues early relative to the CDR3; the germline J gene fills the gap. V gene TRBV20-1 combines with J gene TRBJ2-1; 7 nucleotides line up with TRBD1. Germline-derived CDR1 and CDR2 are DFQATT and SNEGSKA (reference sequence). CDR3 size: 15 residues. The junction had 15 bases not matched to a gene; V was cut back by 5 bases and J by 8 bases. The CDR3 loop is CSAQEVQGDTDEQFF. The DNA read from the CDR3 is TGCAGTGCTCAGGAGGTCCAGGGGGATACAGATGAG.

Details on this clone: The read ends 3 residues shy of where the CDR3 ends; the end is completed using the germline J gene. This rearrangement joins TRBV7-9 to TRBJ2-5; D remains unclear. This CDR3 comprises 11 residues. The V and J ends lost 2 bases and 7 bases respectively, with 5 bases between them. Germline CDR1 reads SEHNR; CDR2 reads FQNEAQ (reference sequence). The DNA read from the CDR3 is TGTGCCAGCAGCTTAAGAGGGACC. It yields the protein CASSLRGT. The entire CDR3 sequence reads CASSLRGTQYF.

Notes on this clone: The sequence runs out 3 residues before the end of the CDR3; the remainder is reconstructed from the germline J gene. The rearrangement uses TRBV5-1 and TRBJ2-1; 8 bases agree with TRBD2. The germline V gene has CDR1 SGHRS and CDR2 YFSETQ. This CDR3 has 17 residues. With 5 bases clipped from V and 0 bases from J, the junction kept 10 bases outside the gene matches. The covered CDR3 bases are TGCGCCAGCAGTGTTAGTGCGGGGGGAAGCTCCTACAATGAG. It specifies CASSVSAGGSSYNE. The entire CDR3 reads CASSVSAGGSSYNEQFF.